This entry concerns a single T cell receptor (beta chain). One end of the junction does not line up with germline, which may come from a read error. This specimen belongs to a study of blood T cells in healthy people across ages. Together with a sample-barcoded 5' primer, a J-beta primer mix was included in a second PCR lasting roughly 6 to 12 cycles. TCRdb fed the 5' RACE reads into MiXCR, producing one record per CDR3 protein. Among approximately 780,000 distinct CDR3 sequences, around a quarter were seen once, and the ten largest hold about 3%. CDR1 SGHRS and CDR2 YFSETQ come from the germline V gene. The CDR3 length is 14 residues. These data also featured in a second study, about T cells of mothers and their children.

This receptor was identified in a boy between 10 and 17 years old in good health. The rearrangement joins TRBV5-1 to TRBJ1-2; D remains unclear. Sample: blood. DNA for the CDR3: TGCGCCAGCAGCCCGACACCTACCGTTCCGTACTACGCCTTC. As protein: CASSPTPTVPYYAF.